These T cell receptor beta chains were read from a single sample in a study of blood T cell repertoires in COVID-19. Clones were sequenced by immunoSEQ multiplex PCR, and TCRdb holds only the in-frame ones, with some missing. The table includes under 300,000 clones, 70% to 85% detected once. Sequenced: peripheral blood. The receptors originated from an elderly woman with acute or convalescent COVID-19. CDR3s include the opening cysteine and the closing phenylalanine or tryptophan. A D gene is named only where the DNA matches it firmly. Where a row states a size, it is once, few, many or the class of an expanded clone; other rows omit it.

TRBV11-3	TRBJ2-7	.	.	CASSFPYEQYF	TGTGCCAGCAGCTTCCCATACGAGCAGTACTTC
TRBV27	TRBJ1-2	.	many	CASSSAGHYGYTF	TGTGCCAGCAGTTCAGCAGGGCACTATGGCTACACCTTC
TRBV12-5	TRBJ1-4	TRBD1	.	CASGDRATNEKLFF	TGTGCTAGTGGGGACAGGGCGACTAATGAAAAACTGTTTTTT
TRBV20-1	TRBJ2-3	TRBD1	few	CSASRQGAGTDTQYF	TGCAGTGCTAGTAGGCAGGGGGCCGGCACAGATACGCAGTATTTT
TRBV19	TRBJ1-5	TRBD1	.	CASSYRGLAGQPQHF	TGTGCCAGTAGTTACAGGGGTCTCGCAGGACAGCCCCAGCATTTT
TRBV14	TRBJ1-2	TRBD1	.	CASSIPGQGLYGYTF	TGTGCCAGCAGCATACCGGGACAGGGCCTCTATGGCTACACCTTC
TRBV28	TRBJ1-5	TRBD1	.	CASSGQGWFGQPQHF	TGTGCCAGCAGTGGACAGGGTTGGTTTGGACAGCCCCAGCATTTT
TRBV7-2	TRBJ1-1	.	.	CASSFWGLTTEAFF	TGTGCCAGCAGCTTTTGGGGGCTCACCACCGAAGCTTTCTTT
TRBV11-2	TRBJ2-5	TRBD2	.	CASSFASGGAFPETQYF	TGTGCCAGCAGCTTTGCTAGCGGGGGGGCCTTCCCAGAGACCCAGTACTTC
TRBV7-2	TRBJ2-2	TRBD2	few	CASSLPAGGGSGELFF	TGTGCCAGCAGCTTACCAGCGGGGGGAGGAAGCGGGGAGCTGTTTTTT
TRBV5-1	TRBJ2-2	TRBD2	few	CASSLSGTSGYTGELFF	TGCGCCAGCAGCTTGAGCGGGACTAGCGGATACACCGGGGAGCTGTTTTTT
TRBV6-5	TRBJ1-2	.	.	CASSYRDRGNYGYTF	TGTGCCAGCAGTTACCGAGATCGAGGGAACTATGGCTACACCTTC
TRBV29-1	TRBJ1-2	.	.	CSGGGANYGYTF	TGCAGCGGTGGGGGCGCTAACTATGGCTACACCTTC
TRBV10-2	TRBJ1-4	.	.	CASSRTAWGEKLFF	TGCGCCAGCAGTAGGACTGCTTGGGGTGAAAAACTGTTTTTT
TRBV5-4	TRBJ1-4	.	.	CASSLEQHNEKLFF	TGTGCCAGCAGCTTGGAACAGCATAATGAAAAACTGTTTTTT
TRBV2	TRBJ1-5	TRBD1	.	CASSPGQDRQPQHF	TGTGCCAGCAGCCCCGGACAGGATAGGCAGCCCCAGCATTTT
TRBV10-2	TRBJ1-6	TRBD1	.	CASRGQGVVSPLHF	TGCGCCAGCAGGGGACAGGGTGTTGTTTCACCCCTCCACTTT
TRBV2	TRBJ2-2	.	.	CASTGASNTGELFF	TGTGCCAGCACAGGGGCTTCGAACACCGGGGAGCTGTTTTTT
TRBV5-1	TRBJ1-1	TRBD1	.	CASSLSRGQGTEAFF	TGCGCCAGCAGCTTGTCCCGCGGACAGGGCACTGAAGCTTTCTTT
TRBV2	TRBJ2-7	.	.	CASRQTTVPYEQYF	TGTGCCAGCAGGCAAACGACAGTCCCCTACGAGCAGTACTTC
TRBV7-2	TRBJ2-3	TRBD2	few	CASSSRGGANTQYF	TGTGCCAGCAGCTCCCGCGGGGGGGCCAATACGCAGTATTTT
TRBV7-9	TRBJ2-3	.	.	CASSRWTAETATQYF	TGTGCCAGCAGCCGATGGACAGCAGAAACTGCTACGCAGTATTTT
TRBV4-3	TRBJ2-2	.	few	CASSQGPGAGELFF	TGCGCCAGCAGCCAAGGGCCCGGGGCCGGGGAGCTGTTTTTT
TRBV2	TRBJ1-5	TRBD1	.	CASSDRGISNQPQHF	TGTGCCAGCAGTGACAGGGGGATAAGCAATCAGCCCCAGCATTTT
TRBV19	TRBJ2-5	TRBD1	.	CASSTRTGRGETQYF	TGTGCCAGTAGTACTAGGACAGGCCGTGGAGAGACCCAGTACTTC
TRBV19	TRBJ1-5	TRBD1	.	CASSQTGLRQPQHF	TGTGCCAGTAGCCAGACAGGGCTACGGCAGCCCCAGCATTTT
TRBV2	TRBJ1-2	.	once	CASSEDSYGYTF	TGTGCCAGCAGCGAAGACAGCTATGGCTACACCTTC
TRBV7-2	TRBJ2-1	TRBD2	.	CASSSTSGRRYSYNEQFF	TGTGCCAGCAGCTCGACTAGCGGGAGGCGCTACTCCTACAATGAGCAGTTCTTC
TRBV29-1	TRBJ1-1	TRBD1	.	CSVDRGGSTEAFF	TGCAGCGTGGACAGGGGGGGGAGCACTGAAGCTTTCTTT
TRBV5-1	TRBJ2-3	.	.	CASSYDRPISDTQYF	TGCGCCAGCAGCTATGACAGACCTATTTCAGATACGCAGTATTTT